This TCR beta chain originates from a study of blood T cells in healthy people across ages. A sample-barcoded 5' primer and a J-beta primer mix were used in a second PCR of roughly 6 to 11 cycles. Via MiXCR, TCRdb re-called the 5' RACE reads, giving one row per CDR3 protein. Among roughly 680,000 distinct CDR3 sequences, more than 45% were seen once, and the ten largest hold roughly 14%. CDR1 is DFQATT and CDR2 is SNEGSKA in the germline V gene (reference sequence). This CDR3 has 16 residues. Whole-study findings and limits: It was not possible, with unsorted PBMCs, to conclusively compare naive and antigen-experienced cells.

About this clonotype: Its cognate antigen is unknown.

Sequenced: blood. The chain employs TRBV20-1 and TRBJ2-5, with 8 bases that match TRBD2. The end of the DNA aligns better with TRBJ2-7, so the J call may be wrong. The TCR sequence derives from a woman aged 80 or over in good health. CDR3 amino acids: CSARLGTGRAGYEQYF. The CDR3 nucleotides read TGCAGTGCTAGATTGGGGACCGGGAGGGCCGGTTACGAGCAGTACTTC.